Listed below are T cell receptor beta chains from one sample, sequenced in a study of shared clonotypes between healthy human individuals. Sequencing was performed with immunoSEQ multiplex PCR; in TCRdb, only in-frame clones are kept and a portion is missing. The top ten clones hold approximately 0.5% of a sample with about 1.1 million clones, about 80% of them seen once. The sample comprised memory CD4+ T cells from PBMCs. The receptor set was obtained from a young man in good health. Some clones in this sample may be carry-over from other donors' samples. The CDR3 runs from the conserved cysteine through the conserved F or W. A D gene is named only where the DNA matches it firmly. Some rows have no size entry. The others give once, few or many, or a class for an expanded clone.

length	J	V	D	size	DNA	CDR3
14	TRBJ1-4	TRBV19	.	.	TGTGCCAGTAGTATTCTATCGGGAAATGAAAAACTGTTTTTT	CASSILSGNEKLFF
13	TRBJ1-1	TRBV6-1	.	.	TGTGCCAGCAGTGTGGAGTTTTACACTGAAGCTTTCTTT	CASSVEFYTEAFF
12	TRBJ1-4	TRBV29-1	.	few	TGCAGCGTAGGAGAGTCTTATGAAAAACTGTTTTTT	CSVGESYEKLFF
14	TRBJ1-6	TRBV28	TRBD1	.	TGTGCCACCAACGACAGGGGCTGGAATTCACCCCTCCACTTT	CATNDRGWNSPLHF
16	TRBJ2-3	TRBV4-2	TRBD2	.	TGTGCCAGCAGCCATCTTAGCGGGGAGGGCACAGATACGCAGTATTTT	CASSHLSGEGTDTQYF
14	TRBJ2-3	TRBV2	.	.	TGTGCCAGCAATATTGCGAGGGGCGGAGATACGCAGTATTTT	CASNIARGGDTQYF
10	TRBJ2-5	TRBV30	.	many	TGTGCCTGGGCACAAGAGACCCAGTACTTC	CAWAQETQYF
11	TRBJ2-7	TRBV10-3	.	few	TGTGCCATCAAGGGCCACTACGAGCAGTACTTC	CAIKGHYEQYF
16	TRBJ1-1	TRBV27	.	.	TGTGCCAGCAGTTATTTCAGGGAGGGAACCAACACTGAAGCTTTCTTT	CASSYFREGTNTEAFF
12	TRBJ2-2	TRBV29-1	.	once	TGCAGCGTCGGTCCGAACACCGGGGAGCTGTTTTTT	CSVGPNTGELFF
14	TRBJ1-1	TRBV18	.	few	TGTGCCAGCTCACCTCTCCCCAGCAAAACTGAAGCTTTCTTT	CASSPLPSKTEAFF
14	TRBJ2-1	TRBV9	.	.	TGTGCCAGCAGCCCGTCACTAGTCTACAATGAGCAGTTCTTC	CASSPSLVYNEQFF
16	TRBJ2-2	TRBV18	TRBD1	once	TGTGCCAGCTCACCCTTACAGGGGACGAACACCGGGGAGCTGTTTTTT	CASSPLQGTNTGELFF
13	TRBJ1-5	TRBV19	.	.	TGTGCCAGCCGGGGGGACCGTTTCGAGACCCAGCATTTT	CASRGDRFETQHF
17	TRBJ2-6	TRBV2	TRBD1	.	TGTGCCACCCTCCGGGACAGGGGGCTCTCGGGGCCCAACGTCCTGACTTTC	CATLRDRGLSGPNVLTF
12	TRBJ2-7	TRBV14	.	.	TGTGCCAGCAGCCTTCAGGGTTACGAGCAGTACTTC	CASSLQGYEQYF
12	TRBJ1-1	TRBV6-5	.	.	TGTGCCAGCAGAAAAAGGACAGATCAAGCTTTCTTT	CASRKRTDQAFF
15	TRBJ2-2	TRBV5-1	.	.	TGCGCCAGCAGGGTTACAGGGTCGAACGCCGGGGAGCTGTTTTTT	CASRVTGSNAGELFF
13	TRBJ1-2	TRBV7-9	TRBD1	few	TGTGCCAGCAGCTTGCTGACAGGGTATGGCTACACCTTC	CASSLLTGYGYTF
14	TRBJ1-2	TRBV9	.	once	TGTGCCAGCAGCGTCGGGGCAGGAAACTATGGCTACACCTTC	CASSVGAGNYGYTF
13	TRBJ2-5	TRBV28	.	.	TGTGCCAGCTCGGACAGTTCGAAAGAGACCCAGTACTTC	CASSDSSKETQYF
16	TRBJ1-5	TRBV5-1	TRBD1	.	TGCGCCAGCAGCTTGGGGACAGGGGGTCCTGGGCAGCCCCAGCATTTT	CASSLGTGGPGQPQHF
15	TRBJ2-1	TRBV5-4	TRBD2	.	TGTGCCAGCAGCTTGGCTAGCGGGAGTGTGAATGAGCAGTTCTTC	CASSLASGSVNEQFF
15	TRBJ2-5	TRBV5-1	.	.	TGCGCCAGCGGGAATTCGGGAGCCCCCCAAGAGACCCAGTACTTC	CASGNSGAPQETQYF
15	TRBJ2-2	TRBV11-2	.	.	TGTGCCAGCAGCTTATTAACCGGAAAGGCCGGGGAGCTGTTTTTT	CASSLLTGKAGELFF
12	TRBJ2-5	TRBV5-6	.	once	TGTGCCAGCAGCTTGGTTCTGGAGACCCAGTACTTC	CASSLVLETQYF
14	TRBJ2-1	TRBV5-1	TRBD1	.	TGCGCCAGCAGCGAGACAGGGCCCCACAATGAGCAGTTCTTC	CASSETGPHNEQFF
16	TRBJ2-5	TRBV7-8	.	.	TGTGCCAGCAGCTTTGGGAGGACAGTGGGGTCTGAGACCCAGTACTTC	CASSFGRTVGSETQYF
13	TRBJ1-3	TRBV28	.	.	TGTGCCAGCAGTACTTTCGCAGGGGACACCATATATTTT	CASSTFAGDTIYF
13	TRBJ1-2	TRBV6-5	TRBD1	.	TGTGCCAGCCGACAGGGGCGGGGTAGTGGCTACACCTTC	CASRQGRGSGYTF
16	TRBJ2-2	TRBV5-1	TRBD2	.	TGCGCCAGCAGCGGCAGACTAGCGGGACATACCGGGGAGCTGTTTTTT	CASSGRLAGHTGELFF
15	TRBJ1-5	TRBV6-1	TRBD1	.	TGTGCCAGCAGTGCCGCAGGGGGGAGCAATCAGCCCCAGCATTTT	CASSAAGGSNQPQHF
18	TRBJ2-6	TRBV11-2	TRBD1	.	TGTGCCAGCAGCTTAGTGGGGACAGGGGGCTCTGGGGCCAACGTCCTGACTTTC	CASSLVGTGGSGANVLTF
16	TRBJ1-2	TRBV5-1	TRBD1	.	TGCGCCAGCAGCTCGAATCCGGGACAGGGGGACTATGGCTACACCTTC	CASSSNPGQGDYGYTF
13	TRBJ1-2	TRBV11-2	TRBD1	.	TGTGCCAGCAGCAAAGACAGGGGTGATGGCTACACCTTC	CASSKDRGDGYTF
15	TRBJ1-2	TRBV5-1	.	once	TGCGCCAGCAGCTTGGCCCTGGGCAGGAACTATGGCTACACCTTC	CASSLALGRNYGYTF
15	TRBJ1-1	TRBV7-9	TRBD1	.	TGTGCCAGCAGCTTCCGACAGGGGGCGGGCACTGAAGCTTTCTTT	CASSFRQGAGTEAFF
13	TRBJ1-1	TRBV7-9	.	.	TGTGCCAGCAGCCTACAAGCCAGGGCTGAAGCTTTCTTT	CASSLQARAEAFF
17	TRBJ1-1	TRBV21-1	.	.	TGTGCCAGCAGCAAAAAGACCAGGACAGCTTGGAACACTGAAGCTTTCTTT	CASSKKTRTAWNTEAFF
18	TRBJ2-1	TRBV6-1	TRBD2	.	TGTGCCAGCAGTGAAGCGGCCAGGAGCGGGAAACTGGGCAATGAGCAGTTCTTC	CASSEAARSGKLGNEQFF
15	TRBJ2-7	TRBV6-1	TRBD2	.	TGTGCCAGCAGTGAAGGCCCAGCGGGAGGCTACGAGCAGTACTTC	CASSEGPAGGYEQYF
14	TRBJ1-4	TRBV4-1	.	.	TGCGCCAGCAGCCTTACAGGGATTGGGGAAAAACTGTTTTTT	CASSLTGIGEKLFF
11	TRBJ1-1	TRBV20-1	.	few	TGCAGTGGTTCAAGGAACACTGAAGCTTTCTTT	CSGSRNTEAFF
14	TRBJ1-2	TRBV6-5	.	.	TGTGCCAGCAGCTCAACCGGGACAAGCTATGGCTACACCTTC	CASSSTGTSYGYTF
13	TRBJ2-5	TRBV2	.	.	TGTGCCAGCAGTGATCAATTAGGGGAGACCCAGTACTTC	CASSDQLGETQYF
16	TRBJ2-1	TRBV11-2	.	.	TGTGCCAGCAGAAAACCAGGACAACAGGGTTACAATGAGCAGTTCTTC	CASRKPGQQGYNEQFF
12	TRBJ2-2	TRBV2	.	.	TGTGCCAGCAGACTCACGGCCGGGGAGCTGTTTTTT	CASRLTAGELFF